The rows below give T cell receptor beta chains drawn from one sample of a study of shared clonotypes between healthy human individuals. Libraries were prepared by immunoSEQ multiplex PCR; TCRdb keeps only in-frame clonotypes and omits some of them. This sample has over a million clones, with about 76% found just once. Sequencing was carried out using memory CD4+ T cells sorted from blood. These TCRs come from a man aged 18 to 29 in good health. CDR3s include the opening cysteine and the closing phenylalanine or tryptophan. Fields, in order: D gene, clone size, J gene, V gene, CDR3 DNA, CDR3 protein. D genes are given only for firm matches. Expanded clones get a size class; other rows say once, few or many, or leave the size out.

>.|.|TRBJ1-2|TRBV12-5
TGTGCTAGTGGTTTGGGCCAGCAGGGGCCCTATGGCTACACCTTC
CASGLGQQGPYGYTF
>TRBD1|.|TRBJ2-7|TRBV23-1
TGCGCCAGCACCCCGTCCGGGACAGCCTACGAGCAGTACTTC
CASTPSGTAYEQYF
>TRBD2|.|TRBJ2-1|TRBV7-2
TGTGCCAGCAGCTATAGCGGGGGGTACAATGAGCAGTTCTTC
CASSYSGGYNEQFF
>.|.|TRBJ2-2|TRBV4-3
TGCGCCAGCAGCCCTCGACTAGTTGGCGGGGAGCTGTTTTTT
CASSPRLVGGELFF
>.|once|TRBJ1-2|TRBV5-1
TGCGCCAGCAGCTCCCAGGGCGACTATGGCTACACCTTC
CASSSQGDYGYTF
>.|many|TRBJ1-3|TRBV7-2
TGTGCCAGCAGCTTCGACCGGGGGACGGGAAACACCATATATTTT
CASSFDRGTGNTIYF
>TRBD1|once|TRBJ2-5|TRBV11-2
TGTGCCAGCAGCCTAGGGACAGGGGTCTTGGAGACCCAGTACTTC
CASSLGTGVLETQYF
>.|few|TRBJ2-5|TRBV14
TGTGCCAGCAGCCAGTTGGGGGAGACCCAGTACTTC
CASSQLGETQYF
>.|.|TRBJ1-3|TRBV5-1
TGCGCCAGCAGCTTCGACAGCCGCTCTGGAAACACCATATATTTT
CASSFDSRSGNTIYF
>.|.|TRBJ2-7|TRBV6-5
TGTGCCAGCAGTGGGAAGGGCTACGAGCAGTACTTC
CASSGKGYEQYF
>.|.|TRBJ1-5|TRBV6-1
TGTGCCAGCAGTGAAGTAAGCCACCAGAGCAATCAGCCCCAGCATTTT
CASSEVSHQSNQPQHF
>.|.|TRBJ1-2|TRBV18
TGTGCCAGCTCACCCAGTAACGCCTATGGCTACACCTTC
CASSPSNAYGYTF
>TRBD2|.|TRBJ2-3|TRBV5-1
TGCGCCAGCAGCTTCAGCGGGGGGGGCACAGATACGCAGTATTTT
CASSFSGGGTDTQYF
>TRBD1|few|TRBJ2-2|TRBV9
TGTGCCAGCAGCCAACAGGGGATCGGGGAGCTGTTTTTT
CASSQQGIGELFF
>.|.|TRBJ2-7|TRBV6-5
TGTGCCAGCAGTAGGGGGGTCTCCTACGAGCAGTACTTC
CASSRGVSYEQYF
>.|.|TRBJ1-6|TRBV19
TGTGCCAGTAGTATAGCGCGGGTGGCTAATTCACCCCTCCACTTT
CASSIARVANSPLHF
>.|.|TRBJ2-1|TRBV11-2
TGTGCCAGCAACCTCGTAGGGGCGGGGAATGAGCAGTTCTTC
CASNLVGAGNEQFF
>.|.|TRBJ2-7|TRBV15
TGTGCCACCAGCAGAGATTACGGCCAGACCTACGAGCAGTACTTC
CATSRDYGQTYEQYF
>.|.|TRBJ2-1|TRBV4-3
TGCGCCAGCAGCCTGGCAGCCTCCTACAATGAGCAGTTCTTC
CASSLAASYNEQFF
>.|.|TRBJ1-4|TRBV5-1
TGCGCCAGCAGCCCCGGACTCCAAGCAACTAATGAAAAACTGTTTTTT
CASSPGLQATNEKLFF
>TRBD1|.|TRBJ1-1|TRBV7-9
TGTGCCAGCAGCTTTGACAGGGAGTATCAGGACACTGAAGCTTTCTTT
CASSFDREYQDTEAFF
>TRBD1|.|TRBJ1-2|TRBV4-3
TGCGCCAGCAGCCAAGAGGGCCAGGGGGCAAATGGCTACACCTTC
CASSQEGQGANGYTF
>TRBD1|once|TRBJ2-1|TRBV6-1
TGTGCCAGCGGGTTTGCAGGGGGCGTTGGAAATGAGCAGTTCTTC
CASGFAGGVGNEQFF
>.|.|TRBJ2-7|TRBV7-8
TGTGCCAGCAGCTTAGGTCGGACAAACTACGAGCAGTACTTC
CASSLGRTNYEQYF
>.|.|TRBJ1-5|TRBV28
TGTGCCAGCAGTCGAACCGGTAATAGCAATCAGCCCCAGCATTTT
CASSRTGNSNQPQHF
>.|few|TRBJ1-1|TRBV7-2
TGTGCCAGCAGCTTAATCGGTGAAGCTTTCTTT
CASSLIGEAFF
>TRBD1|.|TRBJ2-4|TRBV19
TGTGCCAGTAGTAGGGGCGGACAGGGCCGCCTTGTTGCCAAAAACATTCAGTACTTC
CASSRGGQGRLVAKNIQYF
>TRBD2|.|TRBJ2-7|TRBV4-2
TGTGCCAGCAGCTTCGACGGGAGGAACGAGCAGTACTTC
CASSFDGRNEQYF
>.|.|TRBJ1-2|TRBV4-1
TGCGCCAGCAGCCAAGTACTCGGTGGGTACTATGGCTACACCTTC
CASSQVLGGYYGYTF
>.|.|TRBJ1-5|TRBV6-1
TGTGCCAGCAGTGAATGGGGGGCCTCGGGCAATCAGCCCCAGCATTTT
CASSEWGASGNQPQHF
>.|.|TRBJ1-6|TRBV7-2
TGTGCCAGCAGCTTAGTCCCTTCACCCCTCCACTTT
CASSLVPSPLHF
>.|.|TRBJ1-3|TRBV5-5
TGTGCCAGCAGCTTAAGTCCGAGAGGGTCTGGAAACACCATATATTTT
CASSLSPRGSGNTIYF
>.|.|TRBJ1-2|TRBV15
TGTGCCACCAGCAGAGATCCAGGGGATGGCTACACCTTC
CATSRDPGDGYTF
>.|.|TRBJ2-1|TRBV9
TGTGCCAGCAGCGTAGACAGCTCGGCGCCCCCCTACAATGAGCAGTTCTTC
CASSVDSSAPPYNEQFF
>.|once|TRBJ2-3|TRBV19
TGTGCCAGTAGTATTGGAGATACGCAGTATTTT
CASSIGDTQYF
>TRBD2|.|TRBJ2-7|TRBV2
TGTGCCAGCAATAGCGGGGACCTTCATGACTACGAGCAGTACTTC
CASNSGDLHDYEQYF
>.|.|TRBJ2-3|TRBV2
TGTGCCAGCAGTGTGGTAGATACGCAGTATTTT
CASSVVDTQYF
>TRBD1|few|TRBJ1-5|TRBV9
TGTGCCAGCAGCCCACGACAGGGTTCGCAGCCCCAGCATTTT
CASSPRQGSQPQHF
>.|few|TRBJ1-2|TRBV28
TGTGCCGGCAGAAGTAGCTATGGCTACACCTTC
CAGRSSYGYTF
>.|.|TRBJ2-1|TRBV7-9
TGTGCCAGCAGCTCCCCTGATAGGGCCATTAATGAGCAGTTCTTC
CASSSPDRAINEQFF
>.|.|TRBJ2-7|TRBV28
TGTGCCAGCAGCTCCCCCTCGGGCGGTCTCTACGAGCAGTACTTC
CASSSPSGGLYEQYF
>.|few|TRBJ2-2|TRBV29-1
TGCAGCGTTCAGACCTACGTTGGCACCGGGGAGCTGTTTTTT
CSVQTYVGTGELFF
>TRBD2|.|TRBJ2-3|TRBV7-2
TGTGCCAGCAGCTCAAGCGGGGGAAGCACAGATACGCAGTATTTT
CASSSSGGSTDTQYF
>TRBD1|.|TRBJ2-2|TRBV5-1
TGCGCCAGCAGCTTACAGGGGTCCACCGGGGAGCTGTTTTTT
CASSLQGSTGELFF
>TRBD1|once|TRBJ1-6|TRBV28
TGTGCCAGCAGGCAAACCGGGACAGGTGATCCACCCCTCCACTTT
CASRQTGTGDPPLHF
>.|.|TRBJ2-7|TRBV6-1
TGTGCCAGCACAGAGGGGGGCGGAAGATACGAGCAGTACTTC
CASTEGGGRYEQYF
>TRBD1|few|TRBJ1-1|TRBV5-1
TGCGCCAGCAGCCTGGGTGCGACAGGGGGCACTGAAGCTTTCTTT
CASSLGATGGTEAFF
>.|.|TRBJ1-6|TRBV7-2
TGTGCCAGCAGCTTAGGCAAATCGAATTCACCCCTCCACTTT
CASSLGKSNSPLHF
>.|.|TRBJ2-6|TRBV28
TGTGCCAGCATGGCTGCCTCTGGGGCCAACGTCCTGACTTTC
CASMAASGANVLTF
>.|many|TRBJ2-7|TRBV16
TGTGCCAGCAGCCAAAGGCCAGGGGATTCCTACGAGCAGTACTTC
CASSQRPGDSYEQYF
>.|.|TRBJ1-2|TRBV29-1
TGCAGCGTTGAGCCAGGGTCTGGCTACACCTTC
CSVEPGSGYTF
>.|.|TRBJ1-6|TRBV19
TGTGCCAGTAGAGACACAGGGTTGGATAATTCACCCCTCCACTTT
CASRDTGLDNSPLHF
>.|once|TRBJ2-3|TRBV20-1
TGCAGTGTCAGAACCGTGGATACGCAGTATTTT
CSVRTVDTQYF
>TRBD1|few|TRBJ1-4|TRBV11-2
TGTGCCAGCAGTTTGGGACAGGCGGAAAAACTGTTTTTT
CASSLGQAEKLFF
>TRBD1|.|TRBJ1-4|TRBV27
TGTGCCAGCAGGGACAGGGGATCGGTACGTGGTGAAAAACTGTTTTTT
CASRDRGSVRGEKLFF
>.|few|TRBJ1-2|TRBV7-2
TGTGCCAGCAGCCCGGGGGGGCGCGGCTATGGCTACACCTTC
CASSPGGRGYGYTF
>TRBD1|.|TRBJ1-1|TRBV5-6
TGTGCCAGCAGCTTGAACGTAGGTCAGGGGGCGAGCACTGAAGCTTTCTTT
CASSLNVGQGASTEAFF
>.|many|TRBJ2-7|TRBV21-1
TGTGCCAGCAGCATCGGGGCCCGCGAGCAGTACTTC
CASSIGAREQYF
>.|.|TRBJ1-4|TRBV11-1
TGTGCCAGCAGTCCGCAGGGGAGTAGGGAAAAACTGTTTTTT
CASSPQGSREKLFF